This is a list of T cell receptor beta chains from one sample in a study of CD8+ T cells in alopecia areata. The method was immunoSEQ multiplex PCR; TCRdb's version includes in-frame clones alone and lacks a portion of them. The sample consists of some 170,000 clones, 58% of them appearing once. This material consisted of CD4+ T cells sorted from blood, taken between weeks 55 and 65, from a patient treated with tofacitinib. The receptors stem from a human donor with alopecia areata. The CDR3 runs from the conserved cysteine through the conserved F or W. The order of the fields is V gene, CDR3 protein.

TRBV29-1	CSAGTWDSPLHF
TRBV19	CASTPVAGGELFF
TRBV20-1	CSAVNQETQYF
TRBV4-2	CASSQGLQRNTEAFF
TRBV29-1	CSAKGQVGGTEAFF
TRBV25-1	CASSSPGQGPYEQYF
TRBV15	CATSRGLEQYF
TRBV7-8	CASSPRRGKASYEQYF
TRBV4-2	CASSQDGGAQPQHF
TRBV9	CASSVGSGEETQYF
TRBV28	CASSAPIFGTENTGELFF
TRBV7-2	CASSTYGETQYF
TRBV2	CASSQATGTTFYNEQFF
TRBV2	CASSGRLAGAGETQYF
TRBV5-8	CASSSGTVPALSPLHF
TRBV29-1	CSVASSGAENTEAFF
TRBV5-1	CASSPRGAGETQYF
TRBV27	CASSWDSMSSYEQYF
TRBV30	CAWSLTQAGYEQYF
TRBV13	CASSLPRRPGQETQYF
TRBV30	CAWTGGGGAYEQYF
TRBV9	CASSAWRGQANTGELFF
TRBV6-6	CASARGHEQFF
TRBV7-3	CASSLRGLRSPLHF
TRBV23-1	CASSHRDRGMITEAFF
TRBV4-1	CASSQRGGSYEQYF
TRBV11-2	CASSPGLETDTQYF
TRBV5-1	CASSFLASGANVLTF
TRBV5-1	CASSLGQRARNEQYF
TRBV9	CASSAGAASTDTQYF
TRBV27	CASSPSPGSGANVLTF
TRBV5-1	CASSLVADQETQYF
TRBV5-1	CASSPPEGSGANVLTF
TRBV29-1	CSVDLAGVGYTF
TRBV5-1	CASDTGHRYEQYF
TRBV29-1	CSVETAGTGNFYSTKNIQYF
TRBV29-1	CSVAGVQGQTQYF
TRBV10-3	CAIKGQGYEQYF
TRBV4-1	CASSQDIRGSSYNSPLHF
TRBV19	CASSLLVFGKNIQYF
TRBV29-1	CSVLTGGAKNIQYF